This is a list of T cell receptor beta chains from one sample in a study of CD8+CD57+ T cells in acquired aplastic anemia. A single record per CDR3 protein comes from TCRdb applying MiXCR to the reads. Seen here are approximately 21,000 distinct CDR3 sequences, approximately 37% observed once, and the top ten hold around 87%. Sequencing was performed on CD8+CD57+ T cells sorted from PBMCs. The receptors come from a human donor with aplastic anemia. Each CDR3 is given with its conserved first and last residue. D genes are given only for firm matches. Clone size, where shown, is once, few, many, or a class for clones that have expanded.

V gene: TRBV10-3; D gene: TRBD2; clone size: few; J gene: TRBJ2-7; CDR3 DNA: TGTGCCACCAGAAGTACTAGCGGCGGAGCCTACGAGCAGTACTTC; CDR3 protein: CATRSTSGGAYEQYF
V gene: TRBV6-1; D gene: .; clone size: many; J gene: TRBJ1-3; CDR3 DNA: TGTGCCAGCAGTGAAAGAGGGGACCTCTCTGGAAACACCATATATTTT; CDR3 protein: CASSERGDLSGNTIYF
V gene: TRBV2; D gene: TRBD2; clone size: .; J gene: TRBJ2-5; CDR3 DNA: TGTGCCAGCAGTGGCCCCCCCGGCGGGGGGCCCCAAGAGACCCAGTACTTC; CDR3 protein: CASSGPPGGGPQETQYF
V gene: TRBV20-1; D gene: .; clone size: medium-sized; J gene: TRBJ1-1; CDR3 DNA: TGCAGTGCTAAACAGTCGGACACTGAAGCTTTCTTT; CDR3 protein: CSAKQSDTEAFF
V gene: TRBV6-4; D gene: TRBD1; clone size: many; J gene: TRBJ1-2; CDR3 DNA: TGTGCCAGCAGTGACTTTAGGGGGCTGGGGTCTAACTATGGCTACACCTTC; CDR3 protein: CASSDFRGLGSNYGYTF
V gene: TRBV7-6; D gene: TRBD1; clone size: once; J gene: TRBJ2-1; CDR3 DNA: TGTGCCAGCAGCTCCTGGACAGGGTACAATGAGCAGTTCTTC; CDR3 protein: CASSSWTGYNEQFF
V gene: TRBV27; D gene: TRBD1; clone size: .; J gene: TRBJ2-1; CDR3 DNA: TGTGCCAGCAGTTTAACCACAGGGGAGAATGAGCAGTTCTTC; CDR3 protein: CASSLTTGENEQFF
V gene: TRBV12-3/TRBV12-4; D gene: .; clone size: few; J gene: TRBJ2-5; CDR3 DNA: TGTGCCAGCAGCCAGGGCCTCTCAGAGACCCAGTACTTC; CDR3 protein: CASSQGLSETQYF
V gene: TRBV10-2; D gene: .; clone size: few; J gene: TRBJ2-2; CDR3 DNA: TGCGCCAGCAGTGACAGGGACACCGGGGAGCTGTTTTTT; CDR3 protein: CASSDRDTGELFF
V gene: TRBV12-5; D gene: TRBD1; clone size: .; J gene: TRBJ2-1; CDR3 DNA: TGTGCCAGCAGCCCTACCGACAGGGGAAGTGACAATGAGCAGTTCTTC; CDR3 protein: CASSPTDRGSDNEQFF
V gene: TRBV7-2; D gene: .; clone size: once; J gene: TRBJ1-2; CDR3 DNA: TGTGCCAGCAGCTCGATGACAGGCTATGGCTACACCTTC; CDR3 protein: CASSSMTGYGYTF
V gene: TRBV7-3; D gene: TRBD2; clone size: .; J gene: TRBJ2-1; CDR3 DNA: TGTGCCAGCAGCTTAAGGGGACTAGCGGGAGGGAGTGAGCAGTTCTTC; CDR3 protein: CASSLRGLAGGSEQFF
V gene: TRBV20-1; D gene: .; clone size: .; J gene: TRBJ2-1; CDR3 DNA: TGCAGTGCTAGAGGAAACAGGGAGACAGACTTCAATGAGCAGTTCTTC; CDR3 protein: CSARGNRETDFNEQFF
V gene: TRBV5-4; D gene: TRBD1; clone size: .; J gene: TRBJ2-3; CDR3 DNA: TGTGCCAGCAGCTTGGGATACAGGGGAAACTACAATGAGCAGTATTTT; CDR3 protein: CASSLGYRGNYNEQYF
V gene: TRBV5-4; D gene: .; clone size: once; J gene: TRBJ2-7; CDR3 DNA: TGTACCAGCAGCTTGGCGGGACGATTCTACGAGCAGTACTTC; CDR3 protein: CTSSLAGRFYEQYF
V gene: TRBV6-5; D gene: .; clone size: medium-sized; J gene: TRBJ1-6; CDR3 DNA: TGTGCCAGCAGAACGACGGGAAGGAATTCACCCCTCCACTTT; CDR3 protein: CASRTTGRNSPLHF
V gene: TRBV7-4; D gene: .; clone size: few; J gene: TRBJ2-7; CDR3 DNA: TGTGCCAGCGGCCGCCTACGAGGGGGCTACGAGCAGTACTTC; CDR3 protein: CASGRLRGGYEQYF